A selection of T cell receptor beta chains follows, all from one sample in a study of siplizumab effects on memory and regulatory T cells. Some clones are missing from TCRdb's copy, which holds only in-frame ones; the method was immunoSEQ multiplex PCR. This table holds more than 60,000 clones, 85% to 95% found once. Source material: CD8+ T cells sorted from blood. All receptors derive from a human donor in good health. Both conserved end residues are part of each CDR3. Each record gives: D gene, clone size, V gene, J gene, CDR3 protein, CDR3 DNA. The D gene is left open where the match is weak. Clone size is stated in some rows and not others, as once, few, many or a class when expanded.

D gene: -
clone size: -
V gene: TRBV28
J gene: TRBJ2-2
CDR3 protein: CASSTAGSGELFF
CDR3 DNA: TGTGCCAGCAGTACCGCGGGATCCGGGGAGCTGTTTTTT

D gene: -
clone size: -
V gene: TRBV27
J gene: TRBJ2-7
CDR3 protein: CASSTTGPYEQYF
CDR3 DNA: TGTGCCAGCAGTACGACAGGCCCCTACGAGCAGTACTTC

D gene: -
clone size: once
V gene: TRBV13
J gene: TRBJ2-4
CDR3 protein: CASSLPTVGEAKNIQYF
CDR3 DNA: TGTGCCAGCAGCTTACCCACAGTGGGGGAAGCCAAAAACATTCAGTACTTC

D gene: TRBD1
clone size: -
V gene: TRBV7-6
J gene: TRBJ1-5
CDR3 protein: CASSSGGQPQHF
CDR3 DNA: TGTGCCAGCAGTTCAGGGGGACAGCCCCAGCATTTT

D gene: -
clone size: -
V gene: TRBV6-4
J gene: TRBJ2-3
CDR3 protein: CASSDRGSTDTQYF
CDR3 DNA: TGTGCCAGCAGTGACAGGGGTAGCACAGATACGCAGTATTTT

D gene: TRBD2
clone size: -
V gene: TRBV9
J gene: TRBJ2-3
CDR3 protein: CASSVIAGGSADTQYF
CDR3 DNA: TGTGCCAGCAGCGTAATAGCGGGGGGGTCGGCAGATACGCAGTATTTT

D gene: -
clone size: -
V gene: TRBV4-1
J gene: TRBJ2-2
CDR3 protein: CASSQEGANTGELFF
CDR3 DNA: TGCGCCAGCAGCCAAGAAGGGGCGAACACCGGGGAGCTGTTTTTT

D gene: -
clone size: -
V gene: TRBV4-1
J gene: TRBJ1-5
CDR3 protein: CASSQDRAQGNQPQHF
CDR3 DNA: TGCGCCAGCAGCCAAGATCGGGCACAGGGCAATCAGCCCCAGCATTTT

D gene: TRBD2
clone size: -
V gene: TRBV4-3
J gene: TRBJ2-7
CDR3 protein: CASSPNLAGARYEQYF
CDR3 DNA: TGCGCCAGCAGCCCTAACCTAGCGGGGGCCCGATACGAGCAGTACTTC

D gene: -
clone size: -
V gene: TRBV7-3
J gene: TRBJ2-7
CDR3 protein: CASSLVGGQYEQYF
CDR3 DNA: TGTGCCAGCAGCTTAGTCGGGGGTCAATACGAGCAGTACTTC

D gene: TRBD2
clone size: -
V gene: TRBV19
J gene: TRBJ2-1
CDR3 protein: CASSIGGGAGEQFF
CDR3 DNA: TGTGCCAGTAGTATTGGCGGGGGGGCTGGTGAGCAGTTCTTC

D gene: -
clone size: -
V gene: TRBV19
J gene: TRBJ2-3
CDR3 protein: CASNGGNTDTQYF
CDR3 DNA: TGTGCCAGTAACGGTGGAAACACAGATACGCAGTATTTT

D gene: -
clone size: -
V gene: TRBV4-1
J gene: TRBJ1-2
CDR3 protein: CASSQDAAYGYTF
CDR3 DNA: TGCGCCAGCAGCCAAGATGCCGCATATGGCTACACCTTC

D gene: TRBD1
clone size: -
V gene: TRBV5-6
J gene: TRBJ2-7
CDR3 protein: CASSSPGQGFEQYF
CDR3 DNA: TGTGCCAGCAGCTCGCCGGGACAGGGGTTCGAGCAGTACTTC

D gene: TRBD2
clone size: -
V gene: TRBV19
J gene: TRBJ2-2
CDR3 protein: CLAGANTGELFF
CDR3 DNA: TGCTTGGCGGGGGCGAACACCGGGGAGCTGTTTTTT

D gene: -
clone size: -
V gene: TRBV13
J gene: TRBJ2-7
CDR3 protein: CASSARRHSSYEQYF
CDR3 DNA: TGTGCCAGCAGCGCTCGGAGGCACAGCTCCTACGAGCAGTACTTC

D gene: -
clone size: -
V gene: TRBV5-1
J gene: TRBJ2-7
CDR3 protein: CASSSSDSYEQYF
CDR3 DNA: TGCGCCAGCAGCTCTTCGGACAGCTACGAGCAGTACTTC

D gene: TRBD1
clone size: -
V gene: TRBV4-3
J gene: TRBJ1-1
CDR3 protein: CASSQEGGNTEAFF
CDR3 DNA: TGCGCCAGCAGCCAAGAAGGGGGCAACACTGAAGCTTTCTTT

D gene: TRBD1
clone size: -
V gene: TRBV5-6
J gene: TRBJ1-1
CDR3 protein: CASSSTGVHTEAFF
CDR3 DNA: TGTGCCAGCAGCTCGACAGGGGTCCACACTGAAGCTTTCTTT

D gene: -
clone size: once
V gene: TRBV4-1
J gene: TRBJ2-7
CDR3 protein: CASSQGYGRGYEQYF
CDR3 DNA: TGCGCCAGCAGCCAAGGATACGGCAGGGGCTACGAGCAGTACTTC

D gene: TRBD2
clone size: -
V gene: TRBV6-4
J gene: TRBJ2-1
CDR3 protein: CASSDGTSGGNEQFF
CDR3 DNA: TGTGCCAGCAGTGACGGGACTAGCGGGGGAAATGAGCAGTTCTTC

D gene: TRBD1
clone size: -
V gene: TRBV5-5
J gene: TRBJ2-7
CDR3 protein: CASSPGTGADYEQYF
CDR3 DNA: TGTGCCAGCAGCCCAGGGACAGGAGCTGACTACGAGCAGTACTTC

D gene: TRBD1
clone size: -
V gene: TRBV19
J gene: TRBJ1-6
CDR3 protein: CASSIEGAGNSPLHF
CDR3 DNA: TGTGCCAGTAGTATTGAGGGGGCAGGGAATTCACCCCTCCACTTT

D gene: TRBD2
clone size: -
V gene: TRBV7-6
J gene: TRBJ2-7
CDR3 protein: CASSLERGSYEQYF
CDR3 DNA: TGTGCCAGCAGCTTGGAGCGGGGCTCCTACGAGCAGTACTTC

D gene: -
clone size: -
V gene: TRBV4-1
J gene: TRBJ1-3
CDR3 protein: CASSHNGDNTIYF
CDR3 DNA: TGCGCCAGCAGCCATAACGGGGATAACACCATATATTTT

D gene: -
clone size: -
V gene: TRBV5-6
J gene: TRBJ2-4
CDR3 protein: CASSLEGYPAKNIQYF
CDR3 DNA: TGTGCCAGCAGCTTGGAGGGGTACCCAGCCAAAAACATTCAGTACTTC